Listed here is a single T cell receptor (beta chain). The data are from a study of control samples from healthy donors and cancer patients. The repertoire was sequenced with immunoSEQ multiplex PCR; TCRdb's copy has only in-frame clones and lacks some. The sample contains fewer than 200,000 clones, around nine tenths of which appear only once. V trimming: 3 bases; J trimming: 4 bases; junction bases outside the gene matches: 4. Per the germline V gene, CDR1 is MNHEY and CDR2 is SMNVEV (reference sequence). The CDR3 sequence is 14 residues long. The chain links TRBV27 to TRBJ2-7; TRBD1 matches 9 bases. The clonotype was recovered from a young man in good health. The sample was blood. In nucleotides, the CDR3 is TGTGCCAGCAGTTTTGGACAGGGGAAATACGAGCAGTACTTC. Protein product: CASSFGQGKYEQYF.